The rows below give T cell receptor beta chains drawn from one sample of a study of a mutant IDH1 vaccine in newly diagnosed glioma. Libraries were prepared by immunoSEQ multiplex PCR; TCRdb keeps only in-frame clonotypes and omits some of them. The top ten hold more than 5.5% of the sample, which has some 37,000 clones, 70% to 80% seen once. No antigen has been identified for these receptors. This material consisted of PBMCs, taken from a glioma patient whose treatment included an IDH1 peptide vaccine. The source of these receptors is a man between 35 and 55 years old with glioma. CDR3s include the opening cysteine and the closing phenylalanine or tryptophan. The order of the fields is D gene, J gene, V gene, CDR3 length, clone size, CDR3 protein. D genes are given only for firm matches. Expanded clones are given a class, and other clones once, few, many or no size at all.

d_call: NA
j_call: TRBJ2-5
v_call: TRBV9
cdr3_length: 14
clone_size: NA
cdr3_aa: CASSVVGAGETQYF

d_call: NA
j_call: TRBJ1-5
v_call: TRBV19
cdr3_length: 13
clone_size: NA
cdr3_aa: CAGGRSWNQPQHF

d_call: NA
j_call: TRBJ1-5
v_call: TRBV19
cdr3_length: 15
clone_size: few
cdr3_aa: CASSIPQLSNQPQHF

d_call: NA
j_call: TRBJ1-5
v_call: TRBV6-6
cdr3_length: 16
clone_size: NA
cdr3_aa: CASSYPVQGSNQPQHF

d_call: NA
j_call: TRBJ2-5
v_call: TRBV4-1
cdr3_length: 15
clone_size: NA
cdr3_aa: CASSQFLGPQETQYF

d_call: NA
j_call: TRBJ1-4
v_call: TRBV4-2
cdr3_length: 15
clone_size: once
cdr3_aa: CASSQVDSPNEKLFF

d_call: NA
j_call: TRBJ1-3
v_call: TRBV18
cdr3_length: 17
clone_size: NA
cdr3_aa: CASSPVPEGASGNTIYF

d_call: NA
j_call: TRBJ1-2
v_call: TRBV2
cdr3_length: 16
clone_size: NA
cdr3_aa: CASRRGIAGAFSVYTF

d_call: NA
j_call: TRBJ2-5
v_call: TRBV2
cdr3_length: 17
clone_size: NA
cdr3_aa: CASSVFGGRGSGETQYF

d_call: NA
j_call: TRBJ1-2
v_call: TRBV18
cdr3_length: 14
clone_size: NA
cdr3_aa: CASSLQEGDYGYTF

d_call: NA
j_call: TRBJ2-4
v_call: TRBV6-4
cdr3_length: 14
clone_size: NA
cdr3_aa: CASSPKDAKNIQYF

d_call: NA
j_call: TRBJ1-3
v_call: TRBV30
cdr3_length: 13
clone_size: NA
cdr3_aa: CAWGILYGNTIYF

d_call: NA
j_call: TRBJ2-7
v_call: TRBV5-1
cdr3_length: 12
clone_size: NA
cdr3_aa: CASRQDSYEQYF

d_call: NA
j_call: TRBJ1-1
v_call: TRBV7-9
cdr3_length: 14
clone_size: NA
cdr3_aa: CASSLLGGDTEAFF

d_call: NA
j_call: TRBJ2-3
v_call: TRBV18
cdr3_length: 12
clone_size: NA
cdr3_aa: CASSPSGDTQYF

d_call: TRBD1
j_call: TRBJ2-7
v_call: TRBV6-5
cdr3_length: 15
clone_size: NA
cdr3_aa: CASSYSGTGSYEQYF

d_call: NA
j_call: TRBJ2-7
v_call: TRBV21-1
cdr3_length: 15
clone_size: NA
cdr3_aa: CASSKLGGVSYEQYF

d_call: TRBD2
j_call: TRBJ2-3
v_call: TRBV13
cdr3_length: 16
clone_size: NA
cdr3_aa: CASSLGGGSPTDTQYF

d_call: NA
j_call: TRBJ1-5
v_call: TRBV4-1
cdr3_length: 15
clone_size: NA
cdr3_aa: CASSQVQTGNQPQHF

d_call: NA
j_call: TRBJ1-6
v_call: TRBV6-5
cdr3_length: 12
clone_size: NA
cdr3_aa: CASSTTSGTLHF

d_call: NA
j_call: TRBJ1-4
v_call: TRBV15
cdr3_length: 16
clone_size: NA
cdr3_aa: CATSLMQVATNEKLFF

d_call: NA
j_call: TRBJ2-5
v_call: TRBV9
cdr3_length: 13
clone_size: NA
cdr3_aa: CASSVGLAETQYF

d_call: NA
j_call: TRBJ2-1
v_call: TRBV5-6
cdr3_length: 14
clone_size: once
cdr3_aa: CASSLGQSYNEQFF

d_call: TRBD2
j_call: TRBJ2-7
v_call: TRBV4-1
cdr3_length: 14
clone_size: NA
cdr3_aa: CASSQGTSGYEQYF

d_call: NA
j_call: TRBJ1-4
v_call: TRBV5-1
cdr3_length: 16
clone_size: NA
cdr3_aa: CASSYSGELTNEKLFF

d_call: NA
j_call: TRBJ2-5
v_call: TRBV13
cdr3_length: 11
clone_size: NA
cdr3_aa: CASSLTWVQYF

d_call: TRBD1
j_call: TRBJ2-2
v_call: TRBV29-1
cdr3_length: 18
clone_size: NA
cdr3_aa: CSVEMGTGKNPNTGELFF

d_call: NA
j_call: TRBJ1-4
v_call: TRBV10-3
cdr3_length: 18
clone_size: NA
cdr3_aa: CAISAGHLGGATNEKLFF

d_call: TRBD1
j_call: TRBJ2-7
v_call: TRBV5-6
cdr3_length: 13
clone_size: NA
cdr3_aa: CAGSLGTGYEQYF

d_call: TRBD1
j_call: TRBJ1-5
v_call: TRBV5-1
cdr3_length: 15
clone_size: NA
cdr3_aa: CASSSGQGSNQPQHF

d_call: TRBD1
j_call: TRBJ1-1
v_call: TRBV10-1
cdr3_length: 14
clone_size: NA
cdr3_aa: CASSDPGGNTEAFF

d_call: NA
j_call: TRBJ1-4
v_call: TRBV7-6
cdr3_length: 14
clone_size: NA
cdr3_aa: CASSFQAENEKLFF

d_call: NA
j_call: TRBJ1-5
v_call: TRBV4-1
cdr3_length: 16
clone_size: NA
cdr3_aa: CASSRTIVGTNQPQHF

d_call: NA
j_call: TRBJ2-5
v_call: TRBV18
cdr3_length: 13
clone_size: NA
cdr3_aa: CASSPYSGETQYF

d_call: NA
j_call: TRBJ1-4
v_call: TRBV7-2
cdr3_length: 15
clone_size: NA
cdr3_aa: CASSRKHTGNEKLFF

d_call: NA
j_call: TRBJ1-1
v_call: TRBV9
cdr3_length: 17
clone_size: NA
cdr3_aa: CASSVEGRLGMNTEAFF

d_call: TRBD2
j_call: TRBJ2-1
v_call: TRBV4-1
cdr3_length: 15
clone_size: NA
cdr3_aa: CASSQAPTSGNEQFF

d_call: NA
j_call: TRBJ2-7
v_call: TRBV13
cdr3_length: 11
clone_size: NA
cdr3_aa: CASSSRWEQYF

d_call: NA
j_call: TRBJ2-7
v_call: TRBV6-1
cdr3_length: 13
clone_size: NA
cdr3_aa: CASLTGFSYEQYF

d_call: NA
j_call: TRBJ2-2
v_call: TRBV18
cdr3_length: 14
clone_size: NA
cdr3_aa: CASSLAANTGELFF

d_call: TRBD2
j_call: TRBJ2-5
v_call: TRBV7-9
cdr3_length: 15
clone_size: NA
cdr3_aa: CASSLGGRTTETQYF

d_call: TRBD1
j_call: TRBJ2-7
v_call: TRBV2
cdr3_length: 14
clone_size: NA
cdr3_aa: CASRTGTGAHEQYF

d_call: TRBD1
j_call: TRBJ1-2
v_call: TRBV27
cdr3_length: 15
clone_size: NA
cdr3_aa: CASSFYGEGADGYTF

d_call: NA
j_call: TRBJ1-3
v_call: TRBV7-2
cdr3_length: 17
clone_size: NA
cdr3_aa: CASSFIAGTSPGNTIYF

d_call: NA
j_call: TRBJ1-3
v_call: TRBV5-1
cdr3_length: 14
clone_size: NA
cdr3_aa: CASSPGGDGNTIYF

d_call: TRBD1
j_call: TRBJ2-7
v_call: TRBV15
cdr3_length: 14
clone_size: once
cdr3_aa: CATSRGQGRDEQYF

d_call: TRBD2
j_call: TRBJ2-3
v_call: TRBV25-1
cdr3_length: 14
clone_size: NA
cdr3_aa: CASGVAGGTDTQYF

d_call: TRBD1
j_call: TRBJ2-1
v_call: TRBV5-1
cdr3_length: 15
clone_size: NA
cdr3_aa: CASSRGQGTWGEQFF

d_call: TRBD2
j_call: TRBJ2-3
v_call: TRBV6-5
cdr3_length: 13
clone_size: NA
cdr3_aa: CASGGGSTDTQYF

d_call: NA
j_call: TRBJ1-3
v_call: TRBV15
cdr3_length: 10
clone_size: NA
cdr3_aa: CATAGNTIYF

d_call: TRBD1
j_call: TRBJ2-3
v_call: TRBV30
cdr3_length: 13
clone_size: NA
cdr3_aa: CACDRVGTDTQYF

d_call: NA
j_call: TRBJ2-1
v_call: TRBV15
cdr3_length: 13
clone_size: NA
cdr3_aa: CATSSLQGPEQFF

d_call: TRBD2
j_call: TRBJ2-5
v_call: TRBV2
cdr3_length: 13
clone_size: NA
cdr3_aa: CASKASGAETQYF